The T cell receptor beta chain described here comes from a study of radiotherapy plus CTLA-4 blockade in lung cancer. Sequencing was performed with immunoSEQ multiplex PCR; in TCRdb, only in-frame clones are kept and a portion is missing. Among about 60,000 clones, 70% to 80% were seen once, and the ten largest hold around 4.2%. CDR1 and CDR2 (germline): LGHNA, YSLEER. Deletions cut 0 bases from V and 8 bases from J, with 11 bases between. The CDR3 is 15 residues long. Regarding this clone: Its antigen remains unknown.

Overall study findings and caveats: Best predicting response, reportedly, were early blood T cell clone dynamics, with interferon-beta.

This TCR was recovered from a human donor with non-small cell lung cancer who had a partial response to radiotherapy plus ipilimumab. This specimen consisted of peripheral blood, obtained from a patient treated with radiotherapy plus ipilimumab. The V gene is TRBV4-3, the J gene TRBJ1-6, with a tentative D call TRBD1 (5 bases). CDR3 amino acids: CASSQDSGYDSPLHF. In DNA, the CDR3 is TGCGCCAGCAGCCAAGATTCAGGGTACGATTCACCCCTCCACTTT.